This TCR beta chain was observed in a study of OX40 agonist ivuxolimab in advanced cancers. For the study at large: Having had anti-PD-1, anti-PD-L1 or anti-CTLA-4 therapy before was allowed, and approximately 40% had some.

TCRdb's table, derived via immunoSEQ multiplex PCR, lists solely in-frame clones and lacks some. The table has some 64,000 clones, around 85% seen once. Germline V gene sequence: CDR1 SGHDN, CDR2 FVKESK. V was clipped by 1 base and J by 10 bases, with 13 bases between them. CDR3 size: 13 residues. This clone was counted only a few times. This receptor was taken from an adult with an advanced solid tumor such as melanoma, head and neck, liver or kidney cancer. The chain carries TRBV14 and TRBJ1-1, with D maybe TRBD1 (6 bases). Sequenced here: CD4+ or CD8+ T cells sorted from blood, sampled in a trial of the OX40 agonist ivuxolimab. CDR3 in DNA: TGTGCCAGCAGCCAAGGAGGGGGTGTGGGAGCTTTCTTT. Encoded protein: CASSQGGGVGAFF. Full variable domain (outside the CDR3, taken from reference TRBV14 and TRBJ1-1): EAGVTQFPSHSVIEKGQTVTLRCDPISGHDNLYWYRRVMGKEIKFLLHFVKESKQDESGMPNNRFLAERTGGTYSTLKVQPAELEDSGVYFCASSQGGGVGAFFGQGTRLTVV.